The TCR beta chain described here comes from a study of cytomegalovirus exposure and HLA in healthy donors. Study-wide results and limits: A later analysis found that most CMV-associated TCR beta chains appeared HLA-restricted. Researchers catalogued 160 or so TCR beta chains as cytomegalovirus-associated. There were a few CMV-associated chains whose specificity for CMV antigens was confirmed in vitro.

Researchers ran the PCR with 60 Vbeta and 13 Jbeta primers. This table comes from immunoSEQ multiplex PCR, and its TCRdb copy is limited to in-frame clones, with some not included. This repertoire shows about 94,000 clones, 50% to 75% found once; its top ten account for 3.9%. With regard to this clone: The antigen is undetermined.

V was trimmed by 1 base and J by 5 bases, leaving 16 bases between them. Germline V gene data show CDR1 as SGHAT and CDR2 as FQNNGV. This CDR3 spans 16 amino acids. This chain uses TRBV11-2 with TRBJ2-3; a possible D gene is TRBD1 (6 bases). The receptor's source is a man aged 25 to 40 in good health and CMV-seronegative. The source material was PBMCs. CDR3 sequence reads: CASSLVPGGHQDTQYF. CDR3 bases: TGTGCCAGCAGCTTAGTTCCTGGGGGCCATCAAGATACGCAGTATTTT.